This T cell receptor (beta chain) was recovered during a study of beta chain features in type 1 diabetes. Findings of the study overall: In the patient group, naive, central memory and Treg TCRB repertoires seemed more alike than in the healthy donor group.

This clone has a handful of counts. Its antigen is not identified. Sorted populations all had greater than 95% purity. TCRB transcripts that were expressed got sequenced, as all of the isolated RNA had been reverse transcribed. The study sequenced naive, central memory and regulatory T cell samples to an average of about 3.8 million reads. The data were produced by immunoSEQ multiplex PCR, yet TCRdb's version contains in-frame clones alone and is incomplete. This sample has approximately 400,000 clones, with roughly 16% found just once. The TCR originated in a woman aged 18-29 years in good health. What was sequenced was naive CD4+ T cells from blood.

As DNA, the CDR3 is TGTGCCAGCAGCTTAGCTGGCGGCTACACCTTC. It is translated as CASSLAGGYTF. V is TRBV7-9 and J is TRBJ1-2; D is unclear. CDR1 and CDR2 from the germline V gene are SEHNR and FQNEAQ (reference sequence). Trimming took off 0 bases at V and 8 bases at J, with 4 bases between the two ends. The CDR3 covers 11 residues. Variable domain in full (rest from reference TRBV7-9 and TRBJ1-2): DTGVSQNPRHKITKRGQNVTFRCDPISEHNRLYWYRQTLGQGPEFLTYFQNEAQLEKSRLLSDRFSAERPKGSFSTLEIQRTEQGDSAMYLCASSLAGGYTFGSGTRLTVV.